One and the same sample provided the 20 T cell receptor beta chains below, sequenced in a study of shared clonotypes between healthy human individuals. Measured with immunoSEQ multiplex PCR; TCRdb has only the in-frame clones, and not every one. The table shows 170,000 or so clones, with approximately 61% occurring only once. Material for sequencing was memory CD4+ T cells sorted from blood. Subset noted: CD45RA-negative fraction. The source of these receptors is a man younger than 45 in good health.

This clone was observed a few times. The V gene is TRBV5-1, the J gene TRBJ2-2; D remains ambiguous. The CDR3 consists of 13 residues. The V end lost 3 bases, the J end lost 5 bases, and 8 bases lay between the germline ends. Germline lookup yields CDR1 SGHRS and CDR2 YFSETQ. The CDR3 protein is CASSSEPTGELFF. CDR3 DNA sequence: TGCGCCAGCAGCTCCGAGCCTACCGGGGAGCTGTTTTTT. The full variable domain, with the rest looked up from reference TRBV5-1 and TRBJ2-2, is KAGVTQTPRYLIKTRGQQVTLSCSPISGHRSVSWYQQTPGQGLQFLFEYFSETQRNKGNFPGRFSGRQFSNSRSEMNVSTLELGDSALYLCASSSEPTGELFFGEGSRLTVL.

V usage is TRBV5-1 and J usage is TRBJ1-2, with TRBD1 matching 8 bases. The CDR3 spans 16 residues. Trimming at V came to 2 bases and at J to 1 base, leaving 7 bases not matched to a gene. CDR1 SGHRS and CDR2 YFSETQ come from the germline V gene. DNA for the CDR3: TGCGCCAGCAGCTTTGTGACAGGGGCAGATAACTATGGCTACACCTTC. This sequence encodes CASSFVTGADNYGYTF.

J is TRBJ2-3 and V is TRBV19; 15 nucleotides agree with TRBD2. Germline V gene lookup returns CDR1 LNHDA and CDR2 SQIVND (reference sequence). Trimming took 6 bases from V and 1 from J; bases not matched to a gene: 11. The CDR3 runs 19 residues. CDR3 sequence reads: CASRRDGLAGGGGTDTQYF. CDR3 sequence (DNA): TGTGCCAGTAGAAGAGACGGACTAGCGGGAGGGGGAGGCACAGATACGCAGTATTTT. The entire variable domain, with the rest obtained from reference TRBV19 and TRBJ2-3, is as follows: DGGITQSPKYLFRKEGQNVTLSCEQNLNHDAMYWYRQDPGQGLRLIYYSQIVNDFQKGDIAEGYSVSREKKESFPLTVTSAQKNPTAFYLCASRRDGLAGGGGTDTQYFGPGTRLTVL.

J is TRBJ1-1 and V is TRBV29-1; D not resolved. V gave up 3 bases and J gave up 2 bases, with 10 bases separating them. The CDR3 has 13 amino acids. From germline, CDR1 is SQVTM and CDR2 ANQGSEA. CDR3 sequence (DNA): TGCAGCGTTGATCTCAGCCAAAACACTGAAGCTTTCTTT. It is translated as CSVDLSQNTEAFF. The variable domain in full, completed from reference TRBV29-1 and TRBJ1-1, reads SAVISQKPSRDICQRGTSLTIQCQVDSQVTMMFWYRQQPGQSLTLIATANQGSEATYESGFVIDKFPISRPNLTFSTLTVSNMSPEDSSIYLCSVDLSQNTEAFFGQGTRLTVV.

The chain joins TRBV19 to TRBJ2-7, with 7 bases lining up with TRBD1. V lost 5 bases to trimming and J lost 9 bases; unmatched junction nucleotides: 10. This CDR3 spans 13 amino acids. The germline V gene encodes CDR1 LNHDA and CDR2 SQIVND (reference sequence). The DNA of the CDR3 is TGTGCCAGTAGTCTAACAGGGGCGTCCGGGCAGTACTTC. Translating it yields CASSLTGASGQYF.

The chain employs TRBV5-4 and TRBJ2-2; TRBD2 is a possible D gene (6 bases). Germline V gene data show CDR1 as SGHNT and CDR2 as YYREEE (reference sequence). V lost 3 bases and J lost 4, with 13 bases in between. The CDR3 contains 15 residues. This CDR3 is CASSSQTRTTGELFF. CDR3 in DNA: TGTGCCAGCAGCTCGCAGACTAGAACCACCGGGGAGCTGTTTTTT.

The rearrangement links TRBV5-1 to TRBJ2-7; TRBD1 agrees at 8 bases. CDR1 and CDR2 from the germline V gene are SGHRS and YFSETQ. With 7 bases clipped from V and 3 bases from J, the junction kept 9 bases outside the gene matches. This CDR3 region has 14 residues. CDR3 DNA sequence: TGCGCCAGCCACGCCCCGGACAGGGTCTACGAGCAGTACTTC. This translates into CASHAPDRVYEQYF.

The chain uses TRBV27 and TRBJ1-2; D unclear. This CDR3 has 13 amino acids. V was pared by 8 bases and J by 1 base, with 11 bases between. Germline V gene data show CDR1 as MNHEY and CDR2 as SMNVEV (reference sequence). CDR3: CASARNNNYGYTF. The CDR3 DNA sequence: TGTGCCAGCGCGAGAAACAATAACTATGGCTACACCTTC.

The chain employs TRBV6-6 and TRBJ2-7; unclear D gene. Trimming took 2 bases from V and 4 from J, leaving 6 bases between them. The CDR3 sequence is 12 residues long. In germline, CDR1 is MNHNY, CDR2 SVGAGI (reference sequence). The CDR3 DNA follows: TGTGCCAGCAGTTACGGCTTGTACGAGCAGTACTTC. It yields the protein CASSYGLYEQYF.

This clone was detected a few times. The chain couples TRBV18 to TRBJ2-5; TRBD1 is a possible D gene (6 bases). Per germline, CDR1 KGHSH and CDR2 LQKENI. This CDR3 is 16 amino acids long. V shed 4 bases and J shed 5 bases, with 20 bases lying between them. The CDR3 is CASSRAQTGFGETQYF. CDR3 coding DNA: TGTGCCAGCTCACGGGCACAGACAGGATTCGGTGAGACCCAGTACTTC.

This clone was counted at least ten times. The V call is TRBV7-8, the J call TRBJ2-2, with D uncertain. The V gene lost 0 bases and the J gene lost 9 bases, with 8 bases spanning the gap. Germline V gene data show CDR1 as SGHVS and CDR2 as FQNEAQ. This CDR3 has 13 amino acids. CDR3 region: CASSLAWSRELFF. The CDR3 nucleotides read TGTGCCAGCAGCTTAGCGTGGAGCCGGGAGCTGTTTTTT.

The chain carries TRBV18 and TRBJ2-7, with D possibly TRBD1 on 6 matching bases. V lost 5 bases and J 0 bases, leaving 11 bases between the germline ends. The length of the CDR3 is 14 residues. Germline assignment: CDR1 KGHSH and CDR2 LQKENI. CDR3 nucleotide sequence: TGTGCCAGCTCAAAGCAGGGGTCCTCCTACGAGCAGTACTTC. Its protein product is CASSKQGSSYEQYF.

This clone was observed once. The V call is TRBV28, the J call TRBJ1-2; TRBD1 is a possible D gene (6 bases). Germline V gives CDR1 MDHEN, CDR2 SYDVKM. CDR3 length: 13 amino acids. Trimming removed 7 bases at V and 2 bases at J, with 11 bases between. In DNA form, the CDR3 reads TGTGCCAGCAAATTCCAGGGGAACTATGGCTACACCTTC. Translation gives CASKFQGNYGYTF.

This chain connects TRBV6-5 to TRBJ1-1; D remains unclear. The CDR3 contains 16 residues. Germline-derived CDR1 and CDR2 are MNHEY and SVGAGI. V lost 2 bases and J lost 0, with 13 bases in between. CDR3 coding DNA: TGTGCCAGCAGTTACGCAGAAGTGGTACTGAACACTGAAGCTTTCTTT. It specifies CASSYAEVVLNTEAFF.

The rearrangement joins TRBV30 to TRBJ2-3, with 11 bases matching TRBD2. Per germline, CDR1 GTSNPN and CDR2 SVGIG (reference sequence). This CDR3 spans 19 amino acids. Unmatched junction bases numbered 13, after V lost 2 bases and J lost 0 bases. The CDR3 region is CAWSIGLAGGPRSTDTQYF. In DNA, the CDR3 is TGTGCCTGGAGTATAGGGCTAGCGGGAGGACCAAGGAGCACAGATACGCAGTATTTT.

The chain employs TRBV2 and TRBJ2-7; no clear D. Trimming took 2 bases from V and 3 from J, leaving 8 bases between them. The germline CDR1 and CDR2 sequences are SNHLY and FYNNEI. CDR3 length: 13 residues. CDR3 protein: CASSEPFRYEQYF. The CDR3 DNA reads as TGTGCCAGCAGTGAACCCTTCCGCTACGAGCAGTACTTC. Drawing the rest from reference TRBV2 and TRBJ2-7, the complete variable domain is EPEVTQTPSHQVTQMGQEVILRCVPISNHLYFYWYRQILGQKVEFLVSFYNNEISEKSEIFDDQFSVERPDGSNFTLKIRSTKLEDSAMYFCASSEPFRYEQYFGPGTRLTVT.

The chain is built from TRBV18 and TRBJ2-7; TRBD2 matches 8 bases. After removal of 3 bases from V and 8 bases from J, the junction contained 9 bases not matched to a gene. Germline lookup yields CDR1 KGHSH and CDR2 LQKENI. The CDR3 contains 14 residues. CDR3 nucleotide sequence: TGTGCCAGCTCACCGGCGGGAGGCCCCTATCAGCAGTACTTC. It translates to CASSPAGGPYQQYF. Supplemented by reference TRBV18 and TRBJ2-7, the full variable domain reads NAGVMQNPRHLVRRRGQEARLRCSPMKGHSHVYWYRQLPEEGLKFMVYLQKENIIDESGMPKERFSAEFPKEGPSILRIQQVVRGDSAAYFCASSPAGGPYQQYFGPGTRLTVT.

The chain has TRBV15 and TRBJ2-1; the match to TRBD2 covers 9 bases. The CDR3 is 17 residues long. V shed 0 bases and J 9 bases; nucleotides not matched to a gene: 12. Germline CDR1 reads LNHNV; CDR2 reads YYDKDF (reference sequence). The chain's CDR3 is CATSRDYAGGPGIEQFF. In DNA form, the CDR3 reads TGTGCCACCAGCAGAGATTATGCGGGAGGGCCGGGTATTGAGCAGTTCTTC. Full variable domain (missing parts from reference TRBV15 and TRBJ2-1): DAMVIQNPRYQVTQFGKPVTLSCSQTLNHNVMYWYQQKSSQAPKLLFHYYDKDFNNEADTPDNFQSRRPNTSFCFLDIRSPGLGDTAMYLCATSRDYAGGPGIEQFFGPGTRLTVL.

The rearrangement links TRBV7-8 to TRBJ2-2, with D possibly TRBD2 on 6 matching bases. The ends were cut back, 3 bases at V and 6 bases at J, with 11 bases in the middle. The CDR3 length is 14 residues. Germline lookup yields CDR1 SGHVS and CDR2 FQNEAQ. The CDR3 DNA reads as TGTGCCAGCAGCTTGGTACTAGCCGCCGGGGAGCTGTTTTTT. Protein product: CASSLVLAAGELFF.

The chain carries TRBV12-5 and TRBJ2-3, with 11 bases aligning to TRBD2. The CDR3 covers 16 residues. Losses at the gene ends were 5 bases for V and 4 bases for J; bases not matched to a gene: 8. Per germline, CDR1 LGHNT and CDR2 FRNRAP. Here the CDR3 reads CASGADIAGGSDTQYF. CDR3 DNA sequence: TGTGCTAGTGGTGCGGATATAGCGGGAGGGTCAGATACGCAGTATTTT. Full variable domain (missing parts from reference TRBV12-5 and TRBJ2-3): DARVTQTPRHKVTEMGQEVTMRCQPILGHNTVFWYRQTMMQGLELLAYFRNRAPLDDSGMPKDRFSAEMPDATLATLKIQPSEPRDSAVYFCASGADIAGGSDTQYFGPGTRLTVL.